These T cell receptor beta chains were read from a single sample in a study of blood T cell repertoires in COVID-19. Clones were sequenced by immunoSEQ multiplex PCR, and TCRdb holds only the in-frame ones, with some missing. Of some 100,000 clones listed, 88% are singletons. The material sequenced was peripheral blood. All receptors derive from a woman in her seventies with acute or convalescent COVID-19. CDR3s include the opening cysteine and the closing phenylalanine or tryptophan. A D gene is named only where the DNA matches it firmly. Expanded clones get a size class; other rows say once, few or many, or leave the size out.

d_gene,v_gene,j_gene,abundance,CDR3nt,CDR3aa
.,TRBV3-1/TRBV3-2,TRBJ1-2,few,TGTGCCAGCAGCCAAAGGACAGCTAGAGGCTACACCTTC,CASSQRTARGYTF
TRBD2,TRBV3-1/TRBV3-2,TRBJ2-7,once,TGTGCCAGCAGCCAAGATCTGTGGGGGGGGCATAGCGGGAGTGGCGACGAGCAGTACTTC,CASSQDLWGGHSGSGDEQYF
TRBD1,TRBV18,TRBJ1-1,.,TGTGCCAGCTCACCTCTTTCGGGACAGGGTTCCTTGAACACTGAAGCTTTCTTT,CASSPLSGQGSLNTEAFF
TRBD1,TRBV4-1,TRBJ1-5,.,TGCGCCAGCAGCCAGGAGGGACAGAACAATCAGCCCCAGCATTTT,CASSQEGQNNQPQHF
TRBD2,TRBV4-1,TRBJ2-1,.,TGCGCCAGCAGCCAAGATGGGGCGGGGGACTACAATGAGCAGTTCTTC,CASSQDGAGDYNEQFF
TRBD2,TRBV4-2,TRBJ2-2,.,TGTGCCAGCAGCCAAGAAGGGACTAGCGGGAGCACCGGGGAGCTGTTTTTT,CASSQEGTSGSTGELFF
.,TRBV5-8,TRBJ2-1,.,TGTGCCAGCAGCTCCTACAGTTCGAGCTCCTACAATGAGCAGTTCTTC,CASSSYSSSSYNEQFF
TRBD2,TRBV11-1,TRBJ2-3,.,TGTGCCAGCCGCCCCCGGGACTATCCCACAGATACGCAGTATTTT,CASRPRDYPTDTQYF
.,TRBV5-1,TRBJ2-5,.,TGCGCCAGCAGCAGAACTCCGGGGATTGAGACCCAGTACTTC,CASSRTPGIETQYF
.,TRBV7-9,TRBJ1-4,.,TGTGCCAGCAGCTTAAATGGGGGCCTCGAAAAACTGTTTTTT,CASSLNGGLEKLFF
.,TRBV5-6,TRBJ1-4,.,TGTGCCAGCAGCTCGCGCGATAATAATGAAAAACTGTTTTTT,CASSSRDNNEKLFF
.,TRBV5-6,TRBJ2-6,once,TGTGCCAGCAGCTTGTTAGTGACAGCGATACGCTCTGGGGCCAACGTCCTGACTTTC,CASSLLVTAIRSGANVLTF
TRBD2,TRBV27,TRBJ2-1,.,TGTGCCAGCAGCCCCGGGACTAGCGGATACAATGAGCAGTTCTTC,CASSPGTSGYNEQFF
TRBD2,TRBV27,TRBJ2-5,.,TGTGCCAGCAGTCTCGGGACTAGCGGGAGGGGAAAGACCCAGTACTTC,CASSLGTSGRGKTQYF
TRBD1,TRBV7-9,TRBJ2-2,few,TGTGCCAGCAGCCTAGGGACAGAGAACACCGGGGAGCTGTTTTTT,CASSLGTENTGELFF
.,TRBV27,TRBJ1-1,.,TGTGCCAGCAAACTTTCGGGCGGGGGCGGGGTACGGACTGAAGCTTTCTTT,CASKLSGGGGVRTEAFF
TRBD1,TRBV27,TRBJ1-1,.,TGTGCCAGCAGCCCCTGGACAGGGGGCACTGAAGCTTTCTTT,CASSPWTGGTEAFF
TRBD1,TRBV30,TRBJ2-3,.,TGTGCCTGGAGGGGGAGGGACAGGGCCACAGATACGCAGTATTTT,CAWRGRDRATDTQYF
.,TRBV21-1,TRBJ1-5,.,TGTGCCAGCAGCAAATGGGGGGTTAGGAGCAATCAGCCCCAGCATTTT,CASSKWGVRSNQPQHF
TRBD2,TRBV5-1,TRBJ2-7,.,TGCGCCAGCAGCGAGATAGCGGGGGGCCCGGACGAGCAGTACTTC,CASSEIAGGPDEQYF
.,TRBV28,TRBJ2-7,few,TGTGCCAGCAGTCCCACCAGACTAGTCCACGAGCAGTACTTC,CASSPTRLVHEQYF
.,TRBV9,TRBJ2-5,.,TGTGCCAGCAGCTTTACAGGTCACCACCAAGAGACCCAGTACTTC,CASSFTGHHQETQYF
TRBD1,TRBV5-1,TRBJ2-3,.,TGCGCCAGCAGCTCCGGACAGGGTGTAAGCACAGATACGCAGTATTTT,CASSSGQGVSTDTQYF
.,TRBV9,TRBJ2-1,.,TGTGCCAGCACCCGCGGGGCAGCGAGAGACAATGAGCAGTTCTTC,CASTRGAARDNEQFF
.,TRBV29-1,TRBJ1-2,.,TGCAGCGTTGAAGATCCAATTCCAAATTATGGCTACACCTTC,CSVEDPIPNYGYTF
TRBD2,TRBV3-1/TRBV3-2,TRBJ2-1,.,TGTGCCAGCAGCCAAGTCGCATTCCTACAGGGAGGAGGGACTAGCGGGGGAGATGAGCAGTTCTTC,CASSQVAFLQGGGTSGGDEQFF
.,TRBV11-2,TRBJ1-6,.,TGTGCCAGCAGCTTAGGAGGGGGGGGTCCACCCCTCCACTTT,CASSLGGGGPPLHF
.,TRBV28,TRBJ1-5,.,TGTGCCAGCAGTTTACCGACACGAGGACTAAATCAGCCCCAGCATTTT,CASSLPTRGLNQPQHF
.,TRBV9,TRBJ2-1,.,TGTGCCAGCAGCGTAGGCGATGATGAGCAGTTCTTC,CASSVGDDEQFF
TRBD2,TRBV7-8,TRBJ2-7,.,TGTGCCAGCAGCTTAGACGAAAAGCGGGACCCCTACGAGCAGTACTTC,CASSLDEKRDPYEQYF
TRBD2,TRBV27,TRBJ2-3,.,TGTGCCAGCAGTTTAGGACTAGCGGTTAGCACAGATACGCAGTATTTT,CASSLGLAVSTDTQYF
.,TRBV28,TRBJ1-1,.,TGTGCCAGCACTCTCTCGAACACTGAAGCTTTCTTT,CASTLSNTEAFF
.,TRBV7-2,TRBJ2-5,few,TGTGCCAGCAGCCGTAGCGGATTCCAAGAGACCCAGTACTTC,CASSRSGFQETQYF
.,TRBV5-6,TRBJ2-7,few,TGTGCCAGCAGCGCTGGCCCAGGGGACGAGCAGTACTTC,CASSAGPGDEQYF
TRBD1,TRBV7-3,TRBJ2-1,.,TGTGCCAGCAGCTTACGGGACAGGGATGATGAGCAGTTCTTC,CASSLRDRDDEQFF
TRBD2,TRBV2,TRBJ2-1,.,TGTGCCAGCAGCACACTAGCGGGGGCCTACAATGAGCAGTTCTTC,CASSTLAGAYNEQFF
TRBD2,TRBV7-8,TRBJ2-1,.,TGTGCCAGCAGCTCCTCCCCGACCGGGGGGGCATACAATGAGCAGTTCTTC,CASSSSPTGGAYNEQFF
.,TRBV18,TRBJ1-1,once,TGTGCCAGCTCGTCTCAGGGTTCCACTGAAGCTTTCTTT,CASSSQGSTEAFF
.,TRBV6-5,TRBJ1-2,.,TGTGCCAGCAGTTACTACTACGGGGGGACCGGTGGCTACACCTTC,CASSYYYGGTGGYTF
.,TRBV21-1,TRBJ1-2,.,TGTGCCAGCAGCGAAAACCGGATAAGGACAGGGGGTGGCTACACCTTC,CASSENRIRTGGGYTF
.,TRBV24-1,TRBJ2-3,.,TGTGCCACCAGTGACTACGCAGGGATGGTCGCAGATACGCAGTATTTT,CATSDYAGMVADTQYF
.,TRBV6-5,TRBJ1-5,.,TGTGCCAGCTCCCAGGGGTATGGAAGCAATCAGCCCCAGCATTTT,CASSQGYGSNQPQHF
.,TRBV21-1,TRBJ2-2,once,TGTGCCAGCAGCAAAGTCCGTAGACAGGGGGCGCGTGACACCGGGGAGCTGTTTTTT,CASSKVRRQGARDTGELFF
.,TRBV2,TRBJ2-7,.,TGTGCCAGCAGTGAAGCGCGCGGAGGAGAGCAGTACTTC,CASSEARGGEQYF
.,TRBV2,TRBJ1-3,.,TGTGCCAGCAGGGCAGGGTTTTCGTCTGGAAACACCATATATTTT,CASRAGFSSGNTIYF
TRBD1,TRBV6-5,TRBJ1-1,.,TGTGCCAGCAGTTACGCAGGGGGAACTGAAGCTTTCTTT,CASSYAGGTEAFF
.,TRBV6-2/TRBV6-3,TRBJ1-1,few,TGTGCCAGCAGCCCCGACAGGACTGAAGCTTTCTTT,CASSPDRTEAFF
.,TRBV5-4,TRBJ2-2,.,TGTGCCAGCAGCCTAACGAGCACCGGGGAGCTGTTTTTT,CASSLTSTGELFF
TRBD1,TRBV19,TRBJ2-1,.,TGTGCCAGTAACGCCCGGGCGACAGGGGTCAATGAGCAGTTCTTC,CASNARATGVNEQFF
.,TRBV19,TRBJ1-1,.,TGTGCCAGTAGTATCTGGGCAGACGACACTGAAGCTTTCTTT,CASSIWADDTEAFF
TRBD2,TRBV18,TRBJ2-3,.,TGTGCCAGCTCACCAGGTGCGGGGGGTGCAGATACGCAGTATTTT,CASSPGAGGADTQYF
TRBD1,TRBV5-4,TRBJ1-1,.,TGTGCCAGCAGCCCGGGACAGACTTTTGAAGCTTTCTTT,CASSPGQTFEAFF
.,TRBV5-4,TRBJ1-1,.,TGTGCCAGCAGACCGGGACTTAACTTAGAAGCTTTCTTT,CASRPGLNLEAFF
.,TRBV5-1,TRBJ1-1,.,TGCGCCAGCAGTTGGGGGCAGATGAACACTGAAGCTTTCTTT,CASSWGQMNTEAFF
.,TRBV3-1/TRBV3-2,TRBJ1-5,.,TGTGCCAGCAGCCACCGGGGTCAGCCCCAGCATTTT,CASSHRGQPQHF
.,TRBV5-1,TRBJ2-3,.,TGCGCCAGCAGCTTGGTGTTGGACTCGGCACTCACAGATACGCAGTATTTT,CASSLVLDSALTDTQYF
.,TRBV6-5,TRBJ2-3,.,TGTGCCAGCACCCTAGATGGGGGGGCTTCAGATACGCAGTATTTT,CASTLDGGASDTQYF
TRBD2,TRBV9,TRBJ2-7,.,TGTGCCAGCAGCGTAGATGGTAGCGGGAGTAGGGAGCAGTACTTC,CASSVDGSGSREQYF